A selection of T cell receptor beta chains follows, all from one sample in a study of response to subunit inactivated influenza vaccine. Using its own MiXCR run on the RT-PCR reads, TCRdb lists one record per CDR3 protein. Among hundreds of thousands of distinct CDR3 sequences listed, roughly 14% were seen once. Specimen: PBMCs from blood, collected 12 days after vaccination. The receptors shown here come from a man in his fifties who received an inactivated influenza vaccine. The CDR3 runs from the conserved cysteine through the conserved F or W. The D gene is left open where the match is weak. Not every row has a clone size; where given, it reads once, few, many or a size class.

TGTGCCAGCAGCCCCCAGGGTTTAGCGGGGGGCCGGACCTACAATGAGCAGTTCTTC CASSPQGLAGGRTYNEQFF TRBD2 TRBV11-2 NA TRBJ2-1
TGTGCCAGCAGTCACCCGGGACAGGGAGATGAGCAGTTCTTC CASSHPGQGDEQFF TRBD1 TRBV7-6 NA TRBJ2-1
TGTGCCATCAGTGAGTCGTCTAGCGGGAGAGAGCAGTACTTC CAISESSSGREQYF TRBD2 TRBV10-3 NA TRBJ2-7
TGCAGTGCAAAGGTCAGACAGGGAAACTATGGCTACACCTTC CSAKVRQGNYGYTF TRBD1 TRBV20-1 few TRBJ1-2
TGTGCCAGCAGCTTTATGACAGATACGCAGTATTTT CASSFMTDTQYF NA TRBV11-2 NA TRBJ2-3
TGCAGTGCTAAGGGCACAGATACGCAGTATTTT CSAKGTDTQYF NA TRBV20-1 many TRBJ2-3
TGCGCCAGCAGCTTGTTTACAGGGGATAGGGTGAATGAGCAGTTCTTC CASSLFTGDRVNEQFF TRBD1 TRBV5-1 few TRBJ2-1
TGTGCCAGCAGCATATGGACTGGACCTGGCGCAGATACGCAGTATTTT CASSIWTGPGADTQYF NA TRBV7-8 NA TRBJ2-3
TGTGCCAGCAGTTACTCGTACGGACTCTCCTACGAGCAGTACTTC CASSYSYGLSYEQYF NA TRBV6-5 few TRBJ2-7
TGCAGTGCTAGTTTCTTAGGGGACAGGGGATCAGATACGCAGTATTTT CSASFLGDRGSDTQYF TRBD1 TRBV20-1 NA TRBJ2-3
TGTGCCAGCAGCTTAATGTGGAGAGAAGATACGCAGTATTTT CASSLMWREDTQYF NA TRBV7-9 few TRBJ2-3
TGTGCCAGCACCCCGTCCCTGGACAGGGGTGGCTACACCTTC CASTPSLDRGGYTF TRBD1 TRBV28 NA TRBJ1-2
TGTGCCAGCAGCTTTGGGGGACTGGGAAGCGAGCAGTACTTC CASSFGGLGSEQYF NA TRBV5-5 NA TRBJ2-7
TGTGCCAGCAGGCGGGACAGGGTGGAAGGGGAGCAGTTCTTC CASRRDRVEGEQFF TRBD1 TRBV12-3/TRBV12-4 NA TRBJ2-1
TGTGCCAGCAGCCCGCCTGACAGTGATAATTCACCCCTCCACTTT CASSPPDSDNSPLHF NA TRBV3-1 NA TRBJ1-6
TGCGCCAGCAGCCAAAGATGGAAGTTATCGACAGGGCGGAATTCACCCCTCCACTTT CASSQRWKLSTGRNSPLHF TRBD1 TRBV4-3 few TRBJ1-6
TGTGCCAGCAGCTCCGCAGCTTCCTCACTCACCGGGGAGCTGTTTTTT CASSSAASSLTGELFF NA TRBV5-6 once TRBJ2-2
TGTGCCAGCAGCTTCCCGGGACTCTCCTACGAGCAGTACTTC CASSFPGLSYEQYF NA TRBV7-9 few TRBJ2-7
TGTGCCAGCAGCTTAAGCCTAGCCGGGGGCGGGGAGCTGTTTTTT CASSLSLAGGGELFF NA TRBV7-6 NA TRBJ2-2
TGTGCCAGCAGTTTGGGGGTTGGGGGTACCGGGGAGCTGTTTTTT CASSLGVGGTGELFF NA TRBV12-3/TRBV12-4 few TRBJ2-2
TGTGCCAGCTCACCCGGACAGGGGGCGAATTCACCCCTCCACTTT CASSPGQGANSPLHF TRBD1 TRBV18 many TRBJ1-6
TGTGCCAGCAGCTTAGAACGGCAGCCCCAGCATTTT CASSLERQPQHF NA TRBV7-2 many TRBJ1-5
TGTGCCAGCACAAGCTGGGGCGTATCACCCCTCCACTTT CASTSWGVSPLHF NA TRBV27 NA TRBJ1-6
TGTGCCAGCAGTTTATTCTGGGGACAGGGAGAGACCCAGTACTTC CASSLFWGQGETQYF TRBD1 TRBV28 NA TRBJ2-5
TGTGCCAGCAGCTCCCGCGTTCGGACGGATACTCGCACAGATACGCAGTATTTT CASSSRVRTDTRTDTQYF NA TRBV11-1 few TRBJ2-3
TGCGCCAGCAGCCAAGATTACGGGGACGGGGAGCTGTTTTTT CASSQDYGDGELFF NA TRBV4-3 few TRBJ2-2
TGTGCCAGCAGCAAAGATGGGGGGAGTCGAACAGGGGAGCTGTTTTTT CASSKDGGSRTGELFF NA TRBV7-2 few TRBJ2-2
TGTGCCAGCAGCCAAACTAGCGGGAATACAGATACGCAGTATTTT CASSQTSGNTDTQYF TRBD2 TRBV7-9 NA TRBJ2-3
TGCAGTTCAACCAGAGGACTAGCGGGAGGTCCCACCAAAAACATTCAGTACTTC CSSTRGLAGGPTKNIQYF TRBD2 TRBV20-1 NA TRBJ2-4
TGTGCCAGCAGTCCCTGGGGTGGTTTTCGGGGTTCACCCCTCCACTTT CASSPWGGFRGSPLHF NA TRBV25-1 few TRBJ1-6
TGTGCCACCAGTGGAGGGGAGGGCTACTCTGGGGCCAACGTCCTGACTTTC CATSGGEGYSGANVLTF TRBD2 TRBV24-1 few TRBJ2-6
TGTGCCAGTAGTGCCCCTTCCGGGGACTATGGCTACACCTTC CASSAPSGDYGYTF NA TRBV19 NA TRBJ1-2
TGTGCCAGCAGTTTCCGCTTGGCTAGCGGAGATTACAATGAGCAGTTCTTC CASSFRLASGDYNEQFF TRBD2 TRBV12-3/TRBV12-4 NA TRBJ2-1
TGTGCCAGTAGTGCGTTTAGAGGTGAGCAGTTCTTC CASSAFRGEQFF NA TRBV19 few TRBJ2-1
TGTGCCTGGAGGGGCAGGACGAACACCGGGGAGCTGTTTTTT CAWRGRTNTGELFF NA TRBV30 few TRBJ2-2
TGTGCCAGCAGCCAAGGTGATTTGAGGAACACCATATATTTT CASSQGDLRNTIYF NA TRBV3-1 few TRBJ1-3
TGTGCCAGCAGCTTAGTTTTTAGCGGGGGAGTAGATACGCAGTATTTT CASSLVFSGGVDTQYF TRBD2 TRBV7-2 few TRBJ2-3
TGTGCCAGCAGCTTAGGGAGGGGGCCAGAGACCCAGTACTTC CASSLGRGPETQYF NA TRBV7-9 many TRBJ2-5
TGTGCCAGCAGCCAAGATCTCACCGACTATGGCTACACCTTC CASSQDLTDYGYTF NA TRBV4-2 NA TRBJ1-2
TGTGCCAGCAGCCAAGATTTGGCTAGCGGGGGGAAGCAGTTCTTC CASSQDLASGGKQFF TRBD2 TRBV14 NA TRBJ2-1
TGTGCCATCAACACCGGGACAGGGGCCAGCGAGCAGTACTTC CAINTGTGASEQYF TRBD1 TRBV10-3 NA TRBJ2-7
TGTGCCAGCAGCTCTTACTCGGGGGTCGCACTTTTT CASSSYSGVALF NA TRBV5-4 NA TRBJ2-3
TGTGCCAGCAGCGGGACACGCGACAATGAGCAGTTCTTC CASSGTRDNEQFF NA TRBV7-9 NA TRBJ2-1
TGTGCCAGCAGCTTAGATCCTAGCGGGAGTTACATTCAGTACTTC CASSLDPSGSYIQYF TRBD2 TRBV7-6 many TRBJ2-4
TGTGCCAGCAGCAAACCACAGGGGTCACACACTGAAGCTTTCTTT CASSKPQGSHTEAFF TRBD1 TRBV6-1 few TRBJ1-1
TGTGCCAGCAGTTCACACAATGAGCAGTTCTTC CASSSHNEQFF NA TRBV12-3/TRBV12-4 few TRBJ2-1
TGTGCCAGCAGTGGTGGGACAGGCGTCCACGAGCAGTACTTC CASSGGTGVHEQYF TRBD1 TRBV28 NA TRBJ2-7
TGTGCCAGCAACAAAGGTGGCTCACCCCTCCACTTT CASNKGGSPLHF NA TRBV14 many TRBJ1-6
TGTGCCAGCAGCCCTACGCGGGGGCGCTTAAATGAGCAGTTCTTC CASSPTRGRLNEQFF NA TRBV7-2 few TRBJ2-1
TGTGCCAGCAGCTTAGGGCGGACAGGTTACCAAGAGACCCAGTACTTC CASSLGRTGYQETQYF TRBD1 TRBV7-8 many TRBJ2-5